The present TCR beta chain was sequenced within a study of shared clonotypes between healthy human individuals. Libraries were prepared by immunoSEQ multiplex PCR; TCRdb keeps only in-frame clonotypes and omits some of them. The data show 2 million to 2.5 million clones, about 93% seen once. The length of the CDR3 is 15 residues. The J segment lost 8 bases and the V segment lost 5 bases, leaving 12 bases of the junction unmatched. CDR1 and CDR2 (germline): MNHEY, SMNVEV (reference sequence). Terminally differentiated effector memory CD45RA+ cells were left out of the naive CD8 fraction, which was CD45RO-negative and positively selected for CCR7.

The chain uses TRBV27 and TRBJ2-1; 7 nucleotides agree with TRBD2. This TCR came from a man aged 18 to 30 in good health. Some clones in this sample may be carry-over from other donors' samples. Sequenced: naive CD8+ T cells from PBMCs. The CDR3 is CASSTSRGRAHEQFF. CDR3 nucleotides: TGTGCCAGCAGTACATCTCGGGGGAGGGCACATGAGCAGTTCTTC.